The 18 T cell receptor beta chains below were found in one sample sequenced in a study of glioma-infiltrating T cells. The iRepertoire nested amplicon-rescue multiplex PCR amplified TCR alpha and beta CDR3s from RNA. One entry per CDR3 protein results from TCRdb running MiXCR on the multiplex PCR reads. Of some 85,000 distinct CDR3 sequences listed, around 23% are singletons. Sequencing was performed on glioma tissue, nonneoplastic brain tissue, or PBMCs (not recorded which). Source of these receptors: a human donor with low-grade glioma or glioblastoma, undergoing nonglioma brain surgery, or in good health (not recorded which).

This clonotype was seen repeatedly, ten times or more. This chain joins TRBV6-1 and TRBJ2-7, with 11 bases lining up with TRBD2. The CDR3 has 15 residues. With V trimmed by 4 bases and J by 2 bases, 4 bases remained unmatched. CDR1 and CDR2 from the germline V gene are MNHNS and SASEGT. The CDR3 region is CASSGGLAVTYEQYF. As DNA, the CDR3 is TGTGCCAGCAGTGGGGGACTAGCGGTTACCTACGAGCAGTACTTC.

This clonotype was found a few times. The genes are TRBV3-1 and TRBJ2-7; TRBD2 might be the D (7 bases). Trimming cost V 4 bases and J 6 bases, with 13 bases left between them. The germline CDR1 and CDR2 sequences are LGHDT and YNNKEL (reference sequence). This CDR3 has 13 residues. In nucleotides, the CDR3 is TGTGCCAGCAGCCCCTCCGGGGGGCGCGAGCAGTACTTC. It is translated as CASSPSGGREQYF.

This clonotype is a singleton in its sample. The chain combines TRBV11-2 with TRBJ2-3; weak D call: TRBD1 (6 bases). Trimming stripped 6 bases from V and 15 bases from J, with 25 bases between. Per the germline V gene, CDR1 is SGHAT and CDR2 is FQNNGV. The CDR3 runs to 14 residues. The CDR3 sequence is CASRPKQGKVTKYF. CDR3 sequence (DNA): TGTGCCAGCAGACCAAAACAGGGAAAAGTTACGAAATATTTT.

This clonotype has at least ten counts. This chain connects TRBV20-1 to TRBJ2-5, with D possibly being TRBD2 (5 bases). The CDR3 spans 12 residues. The V and J ends lost 2 bases and 5 bases respectively, with 9 bases between them. Per germline, CDR1 DFQATT and CDR2 SNEGSKA (reference sequence). CDR3 nucleotide sequence: TGCAGTGCTAGACGGGGAGTGGAGACCCAGTACTTC. Protein: CSARRGVETQYF.

This clonotype was counted many times. The gene calls are TRBV6-2 or TRBV6-3 and TRBJ2-5; no firm D call. Germline V CDR1 and CDR2: MNHEY, SVGEGT. CDR3 length: 13 residues. V lost 0 bases, J lost 2 bases, and 4 bases lay in between. The CDR3 spells CASSYSGQETQYF. In DNA, the CDR3 is TGTGCCAGCAGTTACTCAGGGCAAGAGACCCAGTACTTC.

This clonotype was recorded at least ten times. The chain links TRBV7-9 to TRBJ1-1; unclear D gene. The CDR3 runs 14 residues. The germline V gene has CDR1 SEHNR and CDR2 FQNEAQ (reference sequence). Trimming took off 5 bases at V and 8 bases at J, with 18 bases between the two ends. CDR3 loop: CASSPEGGSAEAFF. The CDR3 nucleotides read TGTGCCAGCAGCCCCGAAGGCGGTTCAGCCGAAGCTTTCTTT.

For this clonotype: A read error may produce the germline difference seen at one junction end. V and J are TRBV2 and TRBJ2-2; TRBD1 matches 7 bases. Germline V gives CDR1 SNHLY, CDR2 FYNNEI. The CDR3 contains 14 residues. Here the CDR3 reads CVSSGTANTGELFF. DNA of the CDR3: TGTGTCAGCAGTGGGACAGCGAACACCGGGGAGCTGTTTTTT.

This clonotype was seen repeatedly, ten times or more. The rearrangement joins TRBV7-2 to TRBJ2-3, with no clear D. V was cut by 4 bases and J by 5 bases, with 7 bases left in between. Germline lookup yields CDR1 SGHTA and CDR2 FQGNSA. The length of the CDR3 is 12 residues. CDR3 nucleotide sequence: TGTGCCAGCAGCTCATACCGAGATACGCAGTATTTT. Protein: CASSSYRDTQYF.

This clonotype has a count of ten or more. The rearrangement joins TRBV9 to TRBJ2-5; D ambiguous. The CDR3 spans 14 residues. Deletions cut 0 bases from V and 7 bases from J, with 13 bases between. From germline, CDR1 is SGDLS and CDR2 YYNGEE. The CDR3 reads CASSVDSNGATQYF. The CDR3 DNA is TGTGCCAGCAGCGTAGACTCCAACGGCGCGACCCAGTACTTC.

This clonotype was observed at least ten times. The rearrangement uses TRBV2 and TRBJ1-6, with a tentative D call TRBD1 (6 bases). The germline gives CDR1 SNHLY, CDR2 FYNNEI. The length of the CDR3 is 15 residues. V lost 6 bases, J lost 6 bases, and 15 bases lay in between. The CDR3 spells CASSNRQETNSPLHF. CDR3 coding DNA: TGTGCCAGCAGCAACAGACAGGAAACTAATTCACCCCTCCACTTT.

On this clonotype: This clone may be a read error of a much larger clone one base away. The chain carries TRBV6-5 and TRBJ2-1; 12 bases are a match to TRBD2. This CDR3 contains 16 residues. Germline lookup yields CDR1 MNHEY and CDR2 SVGAGI. The CDR3 protein is CASSPSGGAVYNEQSF. The CDR3 coding sequence is TGTGCCAGCAGCCCTAGCGGGGGGGCTGTCTACAATGAGCAGTCCTTC.

This clonotype was seen repeatedly, ten times or more. The chain employs TRBV7-8 and TRBJ1-1; the D gene is possibly TRBD1 (6 bases). Per germline, CDR1 SGHVS and CDR2 FQNEAQ. V was pared by 5 bases and J by 11 bases, with 21 bases between. CDR3 length equals 14 residues. The CDR3, as DNA: TGTGCCAGCAGCCTCTCGGGACACGTACCCGGGGCTTTCTTT. Amino acid sequence: CASSLSGHVPGAFF.

On this clonotype: Germline and junction disagree at one end, which may indicate a read error. This chain links TRBV10-2 with TRBJ2-7, with 10 bases matching TRBD2. This CDR3 region has 15 residues. In germline, CDR1 is WSHSY, CDR2 SAAADI. The DNA of the CDR3 is TGCGCCGGCAGTCACCTAGCGGGAGCTGGCTACGAGCAGTACTTC. This encodes CAGSHLAGAGYEQYF.

This clonotype was recorded at least ten times. The rearrangement links TRBV7-9 to TRBJ2-1; no definite D call. The CDR3 is 12 residues long. The germline V and J ends were trimmed by 3 bases and 10 bases, with 10 bases remaining between them. CDR1 and CDR2 (germline): SEHNR, FQNEAQ (reference sequence). The CDR3 DNA reads as TGTGCCAGCAGCTTTTCCCGATGGGAGCAGTTCTTC. This encodes CASSFSRWEQFF.

In this sample, this clonotype turned up a few times. The chain is built from TRBV19 and TRBJ1-1, with D perhaps TRBD1 (6 bases). The CDR3 loop spans 14 amino acids. The germline V and J ends were trimmed by 5 bases and 1 base, with 11 bases remaining between them. CDR1 LNHDA and CDR2 SQIVND come from the germline V gene (reference sequence). The CDR3 bases are TGTGCCAGTAGTGGCCAGACAGGGAACACTGAAGCTTTCTTT. Translation: CASSGQTGNTEAFF.

The rearrangement joins TRBV12-3 or TRBV12-4 to TRBJ1-5; TRBD1 matches 7 bases. J lost 4 bases, V lost 6 bases, and 9 bases had no gene match. The length of the CDR3 is 15 residues. In DNA, the CDR3 is TGTGCCAGCAGCGGAGGGGGCGAGACGAATCAGCCCCAGCATTTT. Amino acids: CASSGGGETNQPQHF.

This clonotype was seen many times. The genes are TRBV20-1 and TRBJ2-1; weak D call: TRBD2 (6 bases). This CDR3 spans 15 amino acids. Germline lookup yields CDR1 DFQATT and CDR2 SNEGSKA (reference sequence). V lost 0 bases, J lost 7 bases, and 16 bases lay in between. Here the CDR3 DNA reads TGCAGTGCTAGAGATCGGGGCGGGGTTAAGAATGAGCAGTTCTTC. This encodes CSARDRGGVKNEQFF.

At least ten counts were recorded for this clonotype. Written as DNA, the CDR3 is TGTGCCAGCGTCGGGGGTCCCATGGAGACCCAGTACTTC. This codes for CASVGGPMETQYF. The chain joins TRBV19 to TRBJ2-5, with D maybe TRBD2 (6 bases). Trimming left V 9 bases short and J 5 bases short, with 16 bases between. CDR3 size: 13 residues. Germline V gene lookup returns CDR1 LNHDA and CDR2 SQIVND (reference sequence).